These T cell receptor beta chains were read from a single sample in a study of CD8 T cells in ankylosing spondylitis. TCRdb independently ran MiXCR on the 5' RACE reads; one entry per CDR3 protein. The table lists approximately 350,000 distinct CDR3 sequences, approximately 20% of them singletons, with roughly 14% in the top ten. Material for sequencing was blood, either unsorted or a sorted T cell fraction (not recorded which). These receptors were collected from a male donor with ankylosing spondylitis or in good health (not recorded which). Both conserved end residues are part of each CDR3. D genes are given only for firm matches. Rows may omit the clone size; those that give it use once, few, many or a size class.

v_gene	j_gene	d_gene	abundance	CDR3nt	CDR3aa
TRBV4-1	TRBJ2-2	NA	few	TGCGCCAGCAGCCAAGGTCTGTCTGGTCACACCGGGGAGCTGTTTTTT	CASSQGLSGHTGELFF
TRBV20-1	TRBJ2-7	NA	many	TGCAGTGCTAGATCCAGTAGGGGCTTCGAGCAGTACTTC	CSARSSRGFEQYF
TRBV9	TRBJ2-1	NA	few	TGTGCCAGCAGCGTAGAGGCCGCTCCCTACAATGAGCAGTTCTTC	CASSVEAAPYNEQFF
TRBV27	TRBJ2-1	NA	NA	TGTGCCAGCAGTTTGGTGGGGGGAAATTCCTACAATGAGCAGTTCTTC	CASSLVGGNSYNEQFF
TRBV9	TRBJ2-3	NA	few	TGTGCCAGCAGCGTAGTAACTAGTCAGTCTGATACGCAGTATTTT	CASSVVTSQSDTQYF
TRBV7-9	TRBJ2-7	NA	NA	TGTGCCAGCAGCTTGAGGCAGGGGCCACCCTCCTACGAGCAGTACTTC	CASSLRQGPPSYEQYF
TRBV11-2	TRBJ1-1	NA	NA	TGTGCCAGCAGCGTCATAGTGAACACTGAAGCTTTCTTT	CASSVIVNTEAFF
TRBV4-1	TRBJ2-7	NA	NA	TGCGCCAGCAGCTACCACGGGGAAGGGGCATCCTACGAGCAGTACTTC	CASSYHGEGASYEQYF
TRBV20-1	TRBJ2-7	NA	NA	TGCAGTGCTGGCTACAGGGCCTCCTACGAGCAGTACTTC	CSAGYRASYEQYF
TRBV7-8	TRBJ2-7	NA	few	TGTGCCAGCAGCTTGCTGGGACGGGCCTACGAGCAGTACTTC	CASSLLGRAYEQYF
TRBV7-8	TRBJ2-1	NA	NA	TGTGCCAGCAGCTTAGGATGGGGTGAGCAGTTCTTC	CASSLGWGEQFF
TRBV27	TRBJ2-5	NA	NA	TGTGCCAGCAGTTTCGATGGGGCTGAGACCCAGTACTTC	CASSFDGAETQYF
TRBV6-5	TRBJ2-3	NA	NA	TGTGCCAGCAGTTACGGGGGGGGGCCCCCAGATACGCAGTATTTT	CASSYGGGPPDTQYF
TRBV6-1	TRBJ2-1	TRBD2	NA	TGTGCCAGCAGTCCGCGGGGGGGGCCGGAGCAGTTCTTC	CASSPRGGPEQFF
TRBV28	TRBJ2-7	NA	few	TGTGCCAGCAGTCCCCGAGTAGGGTCGGCCTACGAGCAGTACTTC	CASSPRVGSAYEQYF
TRBV7-3	TRBJ2-1	NA	NA	TGTGCCAGCAGCACGGACGGAGGACTATACAATGAGCAGTTCTTC	CASSTDGGLYNEQFF
TRBV12-3/TRBV12-4	TRBJ2-7	NA	few	TGTGCCAGCAGTTTCATCAGCGTGTACGAGCAGTACTTC	CASSFISVYEQYF
TRBV4-1	TRBJ1-6	NA	NA	TGCGCCAGCAGCCAAGATTTTGGGTTTTATAATTCACCCCTCCACTTT	CASSQDFGFYNSPLHF
TRBV20-1	TRBJ2-3	NA	few	TGCAGTGCTAGGGACTACCAGCGGGATACGCAGTATTTT	CSARDYQRDTQYF
TRBV21-1	TRBJ2-7	NA	NA	TGTGCCAGCAGCAAAGATCCAGGGATTCCCTACGAGCAGTACTTC	CASSKDPGIPYEQYF
TRBV29-1	TRBJ1-1	TRBD1	few	TGCAGCGTTGATTTAGGGACAGTGAACACTGAAGCTTTCTTT	CSVDLGTVNTEAFF
TRBV9	TRBJ2-5	TRBD2	NA	TGTGCCAGCAGCGTAGGGGGACTAGCGGAGACCCAGTACTTC	CASSVGGLAETQYF
TRBV10-2	TRBJ2-1	TRBD2	few	TGCGCCAGCACCATAGCGGGGGAACCTCACAATGAGCAGTTCTTC	CASTIAGEPHNEQFF
TRBV19	TRBJ2-1	NA	NA	TGTGCCAGTAGATCGGACCCCCTGTTGGGCAATGAGCAGTTCTTC	CASRSDPLLGNEQFF
TRBV12-5	TRBJ2-7	NA	NA	TGTGCTAGTGGTCCCCAGAGGTCGCGACGGAAGAAGGTCCCCTACGAGCAGTACTTC	CASGPQRSRRKKVPYEQYF
TRBV6-1	TRBJ2-7	TRBD1	NA	TGTGCCAGCAGTGATTTGGGGACAGGGGCCTACGAGCAGTACTTC	CASSDLGTGAYEQYF
TRBV28	TRBJ2-7	NA	NA	TGTGCCAGCAGTTTGGAGGGAGTGGACTCCTACGAGCAGTACTTC	CASSLEGVDSYEQYF
TRBV12-3/TRBV12-4	TRBJ2-2	TRBD1	NA	TGTGCCAGCAGACCAGGGGGCCGGGAGCTGTTTTTT	CASRPGGRELFF
TRBV3-1	TRBJ2-7	NA	few	TGTGCCAGCTCCTCAAGGGTGGAGGGAGTCGAGGAGCAGTACTTC	CASSSRVEGVEEQYF
TRBV6-1	TRBJ2-1	NA	many	TGTGCCAGCAGCCGCAATGAGCAGTTCTTC	CASSRNEQFF
TRBV5-6	TRBJ2-3	TRBD1	NA	TGTGCCAGCAGCTCCGCCCCGGGACAGGGAGTAAAAGATACGCAGTATTTT	CASSSAPGQGVKDTQYF
TRBV12-3/TRBV12-4	TRBJ2-3	TRBD2	few	TGTGCCAGCAGTCCATTGGGACTAGCGGGGGGCGCAGATACGCAGTATTTT	CASSPLGLAGGADTQYF